This T cell receptor beta chain originates from a study of regulatory and conventional T cells in RAG deficiency. The study's findings and limits: Omenn patients showed >75% Treg-Tconv overlap and shorter CDR3 lengths.

Measured with immunoSEQ multiplex PCR; TCRdb has only the in-frame clones, and not every one. The table records tens of thousands of clones, approximately 90% of them present only once. Genomic DNA came from blood regulatory T cells gated CD4+ CD25-high CD127-low. Comment on this clone: Its matching antigen is unknown.

The CDR3 covers 17 residues. The germline V gene encodes CDR1 SEHNR and CDR2 FQNEAQ (reference sequence). The V end lost 2 bases, the J end lost 4 bases, and 15 bases lay between the germline ends. The same sample was also studied in work on regulatory T cells. Turning to that study: The PCR used 52 TRBV and 13 TRBJ primers.

The chain carries TRBV7-9 and TRBJ1-6; tentative D call: TRBD1 (5 bases). This TCR was sampled from a human donor in good health. Sequencing was performed on Tregs sorted from blood. CDR3 DNA sequence: TGTGCCAGCAGCTTATGGATGGGCAGGGCATATAATTCACCCCTCCACTTT. Its protein product is CASSLWMGRAYNSPLHF.